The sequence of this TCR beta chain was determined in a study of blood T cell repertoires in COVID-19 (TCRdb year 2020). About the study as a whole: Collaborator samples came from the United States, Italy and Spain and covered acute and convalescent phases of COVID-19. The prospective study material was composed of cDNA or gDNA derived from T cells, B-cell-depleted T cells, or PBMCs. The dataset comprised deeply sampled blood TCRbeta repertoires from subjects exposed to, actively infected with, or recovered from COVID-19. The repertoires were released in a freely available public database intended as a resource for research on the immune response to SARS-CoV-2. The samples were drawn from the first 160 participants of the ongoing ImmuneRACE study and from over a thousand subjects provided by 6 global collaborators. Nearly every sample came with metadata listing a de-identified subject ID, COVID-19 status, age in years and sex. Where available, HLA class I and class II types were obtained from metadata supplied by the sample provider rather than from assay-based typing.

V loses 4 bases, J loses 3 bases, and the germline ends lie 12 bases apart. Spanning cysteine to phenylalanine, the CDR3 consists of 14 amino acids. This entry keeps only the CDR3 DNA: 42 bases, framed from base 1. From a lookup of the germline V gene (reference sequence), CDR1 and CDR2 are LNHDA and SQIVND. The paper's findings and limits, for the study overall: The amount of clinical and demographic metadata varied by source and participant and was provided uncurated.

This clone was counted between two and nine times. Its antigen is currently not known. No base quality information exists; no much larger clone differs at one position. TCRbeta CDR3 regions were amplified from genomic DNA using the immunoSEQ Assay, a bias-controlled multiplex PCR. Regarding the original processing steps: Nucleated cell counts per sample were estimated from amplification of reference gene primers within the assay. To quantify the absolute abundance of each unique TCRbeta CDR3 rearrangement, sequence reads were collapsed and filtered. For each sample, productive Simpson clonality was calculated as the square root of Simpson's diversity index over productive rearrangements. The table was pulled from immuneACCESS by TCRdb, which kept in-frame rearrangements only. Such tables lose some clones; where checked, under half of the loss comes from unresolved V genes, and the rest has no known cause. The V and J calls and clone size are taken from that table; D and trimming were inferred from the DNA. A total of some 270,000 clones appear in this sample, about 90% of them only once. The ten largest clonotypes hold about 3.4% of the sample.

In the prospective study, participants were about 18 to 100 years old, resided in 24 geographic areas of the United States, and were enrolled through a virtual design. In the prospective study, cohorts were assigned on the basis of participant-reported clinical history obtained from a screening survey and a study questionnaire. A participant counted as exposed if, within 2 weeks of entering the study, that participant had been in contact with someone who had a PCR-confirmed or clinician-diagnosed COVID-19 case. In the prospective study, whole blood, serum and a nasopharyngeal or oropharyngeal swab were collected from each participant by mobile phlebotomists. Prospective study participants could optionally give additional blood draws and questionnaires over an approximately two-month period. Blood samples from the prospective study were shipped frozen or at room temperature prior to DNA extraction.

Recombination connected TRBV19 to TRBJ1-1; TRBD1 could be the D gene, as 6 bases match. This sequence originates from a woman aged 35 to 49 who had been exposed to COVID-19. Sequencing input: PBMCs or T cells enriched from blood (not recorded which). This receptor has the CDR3 CASSKRQVDTEAFF. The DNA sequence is TGTGCCAGTAGTAAAAGACAGGTTGACACTGAAGCTTTCTTT.